Listed below are T cell receptor beta chains from one sample, sequenced in a study of breast tumors, draining lymph nodes, adjacent tissues. Each CDR3 protein is one row after TCRdb ran MiXCR on the multiplex PCR reads. The sample gives approximately 190,000 distinct CDR3 sequences, approximately 33% of which show up once; more than 4% is in the top ten. Sequenced sample: axillary lymph node tissue. The receptors come from a female donor with breast cancer. Some clones in this sample may be carry-over from other donors' samples. The CDR3 runs from the conserved cysteine through the conserved F or W. The D gene is left open where the match is weak. The size entry is marked missing in some rows and otherwise reads once, few, many or a size class.

V: TRBV20-1
J: TRBJ2-7
D: .
size: .
DNA: TGCAGTGCTAGTCATAGCAACTACGAGCAGTACTTC
CDR3: CSASHSNYEQYF

V: TRBV5-6
J: TRBJ2-2
D: .
size: .
DNA: TGTGCCAGCAGCTTGGGTCCCGGGATGAACACCGGGGAGCTGTTTTTT
CDR3: CASSLGPGMNTGELFF

V: TRBV25-1
J: TRBJ2-5
D: TRBD2
size: .
DNA: TGTGCCAGCAGTGACGGGGGGACTAGCGGGGGGGGGCTGACCCAGTACTTC
CDR3: CASSDGGTSGGGLTQYF

V: TRBV28
J: TRBJ2-5
D: TRBD2
size: many
DNA: TGTGCCAGCAGTCTCCCAACCGGGACTAGCGGGACACGGGAGACCCAGTACTTC
CDR3: CASSLPTGTSGTRETQYF

V: TRBV10-3
J: TRBJ2-1
D: .
size: many
DNA: TGCGCCATCCTGGAGGGGGTTGGGAATGAGCAGTTCTTC
CDR3: CAILEGVGNEQFF

V: TRBV7-8
J: TRBJ1-4
D: TRBD1
size: .
DNA: TGTGCCAGCAGCGAGGACAGGGCCAATGAAAAACTGTTCTTT
CDR3: CASSEDRANEKLFF

V: TRBV3-1
J: TRBJ1-1
D: .
size: .
DNA: TGTGCCAGCAGCCAAGATATACGGGGTGAAGCTTTCTTT
CDR3: CASSQDIRGEAFF

V: TRBV12-3/TRBV12-4
J: TRBJ1-2
D: .
size: .
DNA: TGTGCCAGCAGTTTAGCGACTAGCGGGGCGAGGGACTATGGCTACACCTTC
CDR3: CASSLATSGARDYGYTF

V: TRBV30
J: TRBJ1-5
D: .
size: many
DNA: TGTGCCTGGTCGACAGGAGTTAGCAATCAGCCCCAGCATTTT
CDR3: CAWSTGVSNQPQHF

V: TRBV20-1
J: TRBJ2-7
D: .
size: many
DNA: TGCAGTGCTAGAGCAGCCGGGACCTCCGAGCAGTACTTC
CDR3: CSARAAGTSEQYF

V: TRBV12-3/TRBV12-4
J: TRBJ2-1
D: TRBD2
size: many
DNA: TGTGCCAGCAGTCGTGGCGCTAGCGGCAAGAAGAATGAGCAGTTCTTC
CDR3: CASSRGASGKKNEQFF

V: TRBV28
J: TRBJ1-4
D: TRBD1
size: many
DNA: TGTGCCAGCAGTAGTTTAAAGGGACAGGGTGGTGAAAAACTGTTTTTT
CDR3: CASSSLKGQGGEKLFF

V: TRBV5-8
J: TRBJ2-5
D: TRBD2
size: .
DNA: TGTGCCAGCAGCTTGGGGCTAGCGGGGGGTCCAAACACTAAAGAGACCCAGTACTTC
CDR3: CASSLGLAGGPNTKETQYF

V: TRBV11-2
J: TRBJ2-5
D: .
size: many
DNA: TGTGCCAGCAGTAACAAAGAGACCCAGTACTTC
CDR3: CASSNKETQYF

V: TRBV20-1
J: TRBJ2-5
D: TRBD2
size: many
DNA: TGCAGTGCGCCGGGACTAGCGGGGGGAAACCAAGAGACCCAGTACTTC
CDR3: CSAPGLAGGNQETQYF

V: TRBV10-3
J: TRBJ2-7
D: TRBD2
size: .
DNA: TGTGCCATCAGTGAGATAAGCGGGAGAAGGTACGAGCAGTACTTC
CDR3: CAISEISGRRYEQYF

V: TRBV4-2
J: TRBJ1-3
D: .
size: many
DNA: TGTGCCAGCAGCCAAGATGGACAGCCAAATACTGGAAACACCATATATTTT
CDR3: CASSQDGQPNTGNTIYF

V: TRBV7-2
J: TRBJ2-1
D: .
size: .
DNA: TGTGCCAGCAGGGGACAAAAACAGTTCTTC
CDR3: CASRGQKQFF

V: TRBV6-4
J: TRBJ2-5
D: .
size: .
DNA: .
CDR3: CASSFYICSASSGLAGKTQYF

V: TRBV6-5
J: TRBJ2-7
D: .
size: many
DNA: TGTGCCAGCAGTCACTCCGGCCACACAGGGATCGAGCAGTACTTC
CDR3: CASSHSGHTGIEQYF

V: TRBV28
J: TRBJ1-2
D: TRBD1
size: few
DNA: TGTGCCAGCAGTTCCGGGACAGCTAACCTAAGAGATGGCTACACCTTC
CDR3: CASSSGTANLRDGYTF

V: TRBV7-9
J: TRBJ1-5
D: .
size: .
DNA: TGTGCCAACAGTCGAGATTATCAGCCCCTGCATTTT
CDR3: CANSRDYQPLHF

V: TRBV5-1
J: TRBJ1-6
D: .
size: .
DNA: TGCGCCAGCAGCTTGAACAGGTTTAATTCACCCCTCCACTTT
CDR3: CASSLNRFNSPLHF

V: TRBV2
J: TRBJ2-7
D: .
size: many
DNA: TGTGCCAGCAGGGCGGGTTACTCGGCTAGCTCCTACGAGCAGTACTTC
CDR3: CASRAGYSASSYEQYF

V: TRBV2
J: TRBJ2-5
D: TRBD1
size: many
DNA: TGTGCCAGCAGAGGGACAGGGGCAGAGACCCAGTACTTC
CDR3: CASRGTGAETQYF

V: TRBV6-5
J: TRBJ2-6
D: .
size: many
DNA: TGTGCCAGCAGTCCTTATTCCTCTGGGGCCAACGTCCTGACTTTC
CDR3: CASSPYSSGANVLTF

V: TRBV12-3/TRBV12-4
J: TRBJ2-5
D: .
size: .
DNA: TGTGCCAGCAGCCAGGGAAGCTCTGGGGCACAGACCCAGTACTTC
CDR3: CASSQGSSGAQTQYF

V: TRBV25-1
J: TRBJ2-5
D: TRBD2
size: once
DNA: TGTGCCAGCAGTCTAGGGCTAGCGGGGGGGTCGAAGACCCAGTACTTC
CDR3: CASSLGLAGGSKTQYF

V: TRBV20-1
J: TRBJ1-2
D: .
size: .
DNA: TGCAGTGCTTACGAAATGGGTAAAGGCTCCACCTTC
CDR3: CSAYEMGKGSTF